The 15 T cell receptor beta chains given below trace back to one sample, sequenced in a study of CD8 T cells in Susac syndrome. With random hexamers, about 0.5 to 1 ug RNA was reverse transcribed. TCRdb passed the immunoSEQ multiplex PCR reads through MiXCR, listing each CDR3 protein once. There are 150,000 to 200,000 distinct CDR3 sequences in the sample; approximately 96% occur only once, and around 0.14% lies in the top ten. Material: CD4+ T cells from PBMCs. All receptors come from a human donor in good health.

V gene TRBV5-1 combines with J gene TRBJ1-2, with D unresolved. The CDR3 covers 14 residues. Trimming removed 4 bases at V and 3 bases at J, with 13 bases between. Per germline, CDR1 SGHRS and CDR2 YFSETQ. CDR3 loop: CASSTDGGDYGYTF. As DNA, the CDR3 is TGCGCCAGCAGCACGGACGGAGGTGACTATGGCTACACCTTC.

The rearrangement uses TRBV19 and TRBJ2-7, with 7 bases matching TRBD1. The CDR3 consists of 14 residues. Looked up from germline, CDR1 is LNHDA and CDR2 is SQIVND (reference sequence). J lost 7 bases, V lost 6 bases, and 12 bases had no gene match. Written as DNA, the CDR3 is TGTGCCAGTAGGCATAGACAGGGCCTTGGAGAGCAGTACTTC. Its translation: CASRHRQGLGEQYF.

V is TRBV24-1 and J is TRBJ2-3; TRBD1 matches at 7 bases. Trimming cost V 2 bases and J 0 bases; bases outside gene matches: 1. Germline CDR1 reads KGHDR; CDR2 reads SFDVKD. The CDR3 has 15 residues. The CDR3 here is CATSDSDRSTDTQYF. The DNA for the CDR3 is TGTGCCACCAGTGATTCGGACAGGAGCACAGATACGCAGTATTTT.

V usage is TRBV7-8 and J usage is TRBJ2-7; tentative D call: TRBD2 (5 bases). The CDR3 is made up of 15 amino acids. The V end lost 5 bases, the J end lost 3 bases, and 17 bases lay between the germline ends. Germline-derived CDR1 and CDR2 are SGHVS and FQNEAQ. The CDR3 loop is CASSPVPDLHYEQYF. CDR3 nucleotides: TGTGCCAGCAGCCCGGTTCCGGACTTACACTACGAGCAGTACTTC. Using reference TRBV7-8 and TRBJ2-7 for the parts outside the CDR3, the full variable domain is GAGVSQSPRYKVAKRGQDVALRCDPISGHVSLFWYQQALGQGPEFLTYFQNEAQLDKSGLPSDRFFAERPEGSVSTLKIQRTQQEDSAVYLCASSPVPDLHYEQYFGPGTRLTVT.

The chain combines TRBV9 with TRBJ2-1, with a possible D match to TRBD2 (6 bases). CDR3 size: 15 residues. Germline loops: CDR1 SGDLS, CDR2 YYNGEE. Trimming removed 0 bases from V and 1 base from J, with 8 bases in between. The CDR3, as DNA: TGTGCCAGCAGCGTAGTAGCGGCTTCCTACAATGAGCAGTTCTTC. The encoded protein is CASSVVAASYNEQFF. Drawing the rest from reference TRBV9 and TRBJ2-1, the complete variable domain is DSGVTQTPKHLITATGQRVTLRCSPRSGDLSVYWYQQSLDQGLQFLIQYYNGEERAKGNILERFSAQQFPDLHSELNLSSLELGDSALYFCASSVVAASYNEQFFGPGTRLTVL.

The chain joins TRBV12-5 to TRBJ2-1; D is ambiguous. V lost 1 base to trimming and J lost 10 bases, with 8 bases between them. Germline-derived CDR1 and CDR2 are LGHNT and FRNRAP. The CDR3 spans 12 residues. CDR3 in amino acids: CASGLEEQEQFF. The CDR3 coding sequence is TGTGCTAGTGGTTTGGAGGAGCAAGAGCAGTTCTTC.

This clonotype has only one observation. CDR3 region: CASSRDTSNQPQHF. The DNA of the CDR3 is TGTGCCAGCTCGCGGGACACTAGCAATCAGCCCCAGCATTTT. This chain links TRBV18 with TRBJ1-5; the D gene is possibly TRBD1 (6 bases). V lost 6 bases and J lost 0, with 9 bases in between. The CDR3 has 14 residues. The germline CDR1 and CDR2 sequences are KGHSH and LQKENI.

This sequence joins TRBV4-2 and TRBJ2-6; D gene ambiguous. This CDR3 is 18 amino acids long. CDR1 LGHNA and CDR2 YNFKEQ come from the germline V gene. Trimming took 4 bases from V and 1 from J, leaving 17 bases between them. The CDR3 protein is CASSLENPRVSGANVLTF. In nucleotides, the CDR3 is TGTGCCAGCAGCCTCGAAAACCCCCGAGTGTCTGGGGCCAACGTCCTGACTTTC.

The rearrangement uses TRBV20-1 and TRBJ2-3; TRBD1 aligns across 8 bases. The CDR3 sequence is 14 residues long. V trimming: 7 bases; J trimming: 4 bases; junction bases outside the gene matches: 10. The germline V gene has CDR1 DFQATT and CDR2 SNEGSKA (reference sequence). CDR3 residues: CSGRGQGGPDTQYF. The CDR3, as DNA: TGCAGTGGAAGAGGACAGGGTGGGCCAGATACGCAGTATTTT.

This chain uses TRBV27 with TRBJ1-6; D possibly corresponds to TRBD1 (6 bases). CDR1 and CDR2 (germline): MNHEY, SMNVEV (reference sequence). Trimming shortened V by 3 bases and J by 8 bases, and 14 bases separated the two germline ends. This CDR3 has 15 residues. CDR3 nucleotide sequence: TGTGCCAGCAGTTTTCTACAGGGAGGCTATTCACCCCTCCACTTT. This codes for CASSFLQGGYSPLHF.

The genes are TRBV2 and TRBJ1-4; perhaps TRBD1 as D (5 bases). Germline V gene lookup returns CDR1 SNHLY and CDR2 FYNNEI. The CDR3 sequence is 16 residues long. The V gene lost 6 bases and the J gene lost 4 bases, with 18 bases spanning the gap. CDR3 region: CASSHHSGTGNEKLFF. CDR3 bases: TGTGCCAGCAGCCACCACTCCGGGACGGGTAATGAAAAACTGTTTTTT.

The chain employs TRBV20-1 and TRBJ1-2; TRBD1 matches 10 bases. This CDR3 has 15 residues. Germline-derived CDR1 and CDR2 are DFQATT and SNEGSKA (reference sequence). J was trimmed by 7 bases and V by 0 bases; bases with no gene match: 8. The CDR3 here is CSARDPRDRGIGYTF. In nucleotides, the CDR3 is TGCAGTGCTAGAGATCCCCGGGACAGGGGAATTGGCTACACCTTC.

This sequence joins TRBV5-4 and TRBJ1-6, with TRBD1 matching over 8 bases. The CDR3 sequence is 14 residues long. Unmatched junction bases numbered 4, after V lost 4 bases and J lost 7 bases. CDR1 is SGHNT, CDR2 YYREEE, per germline (reference sequence). The CDR3 DNA reads as TGTGCCAGCAGCCCGGGGGACAGGAATTCACCCCTCCACTTT. Translated: CASSPGDRNSPLHF.

This clonotype has only one observation. V is TRBV12-5 and J is TRBJ1-2, with 9 bases fitting TRBD1. The CDR3 extends over 14 amino acids. V lost 1 base, J lost 8 bases, and 5 bases stayed unmatched. Germline lookup yields CDR1 LGHNT and CDR2 FRNRAP. CDR3 nucleotide sequence: TGTGCTAGTGGTTTGGGACAGGGGGTAGGAGGCTACACCTTC. This codes for CASGLGQGVGGYTF.

The chain uses TRBV7-9 and TRBJ2-7; tentatively, D is TRBD1 or TRBD2 (6 bases each). V was shortened by 3 bases and J by 3 bases, with 9 bases between the two germline ends. The CDR3 has 13 residues. Germline V gene data show CDR1 as SEHNR and CDR2 as FQNEAQ (reference sequence). Here the CDR3 DNA reads TGTGCCAGCAGCTTGGGGGGCGACTACGAGCAGTACTTC. Its protein product is CASSLGGDYEQYF. Looking up the rest from reference TRBV7-9 and TRBJ2-7 gives the full variable domain: DTGVSQNPRHKITKRGQNVTFRCDPISEHNRLYWYRQTLGQGPEFLTYFQNEAQLEKSRLLSDRFSAERPKGSFSTLEIQRTEQGDSAMYLCASSLGGDYEQYFGPGTRLTVT.